The T cell receptor beta chain described here comes from a study of shared clonotypes between healthy human individuals. Looking at the study overall: The people who gave samples were a couple of women and three men aged 18 to 49. The plates for each donor numbered three CD4 naive, three CD4 memory, two CD8 naive and one CD8 memory. Findings and limits, study-wide: As a rule, naive subsets had a larger estimated richness than memory subsets.

The study drew its donors from healthy HIV-negative adults without recent acute infections or vaccinations. The repertoire was sequenced with immunoSEQ multiplex PCR; TCRdb's copy has only in-frame clones and lacks some. The table lists about 1.5 million clones, around 98% of them singletons. The length of the CDR3 is 18 residues. Trimming took off 3 bases at V and 0 bases at J, with 18 bases between the two ends. CDR1 and CDR2 from the germline V gene are SEHNR and FQNEAQ (reference sequence). As to this clone: What it recognizes is unknown.

The V and J genes are TRBV7-9 and TRBJ2-1, with unresolved D. The sequencing input was naive CD4+ T cells sorted from blood. Subset indicated: CD45RA+ positively selected. The receptor's source is a man aged 25 to 45 in good health. This CDR3 reads CASSLKIWAESSYNEQFF. CDR3 sequence (DNA): TGTGCCAGCAGCTTGAAAATTTGGGCGGAATCCTCCTACAATGAGCAGTTCTTC.